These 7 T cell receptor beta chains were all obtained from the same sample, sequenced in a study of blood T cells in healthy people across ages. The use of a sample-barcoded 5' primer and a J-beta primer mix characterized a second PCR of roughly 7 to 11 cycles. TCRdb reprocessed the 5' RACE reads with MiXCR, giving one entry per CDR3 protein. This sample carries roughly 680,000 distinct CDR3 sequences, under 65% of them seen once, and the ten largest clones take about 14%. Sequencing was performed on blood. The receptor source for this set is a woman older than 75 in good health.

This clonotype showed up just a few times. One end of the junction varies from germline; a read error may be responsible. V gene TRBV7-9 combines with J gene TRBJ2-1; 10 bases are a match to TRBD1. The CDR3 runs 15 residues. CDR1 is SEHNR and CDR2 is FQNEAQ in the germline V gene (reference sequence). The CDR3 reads CANSLDRGPHSEQFF. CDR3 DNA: TGTGCCAACAGCTTAGACAGGGGGCCACACAGTGAGCAGTTCTTC.

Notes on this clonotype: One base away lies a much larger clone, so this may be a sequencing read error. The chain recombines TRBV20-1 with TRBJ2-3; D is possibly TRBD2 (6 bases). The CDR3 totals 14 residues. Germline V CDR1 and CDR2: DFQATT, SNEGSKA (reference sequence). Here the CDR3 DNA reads TGCAGTACTAGGAAGCGGGCCGTCACAGATACGCAGTATTTT. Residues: CSTRKRAVTDTQYF.

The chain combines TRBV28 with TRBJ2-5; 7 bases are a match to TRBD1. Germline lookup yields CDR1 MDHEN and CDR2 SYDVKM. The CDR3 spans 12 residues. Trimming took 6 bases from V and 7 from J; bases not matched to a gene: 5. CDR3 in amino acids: CASRQGDGTQYF. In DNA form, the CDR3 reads TGTGCCAGCAGGCAGGGGGACGGGACCCAGTACTTC.

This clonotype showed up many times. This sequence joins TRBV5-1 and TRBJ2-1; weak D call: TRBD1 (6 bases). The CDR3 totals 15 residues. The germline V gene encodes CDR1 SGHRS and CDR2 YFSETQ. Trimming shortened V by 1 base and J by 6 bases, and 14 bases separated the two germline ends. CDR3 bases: TGCGCCAGCAGCTTGTTAGGACAGACTACCAATGAGCAGTTCTTC. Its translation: CASSLLGQTTNEQFF.

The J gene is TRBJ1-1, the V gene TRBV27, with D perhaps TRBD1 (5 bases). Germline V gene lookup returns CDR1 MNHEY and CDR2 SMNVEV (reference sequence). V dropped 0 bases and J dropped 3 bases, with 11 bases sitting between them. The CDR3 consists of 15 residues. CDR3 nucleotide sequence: TGTGCCAGCAGTTTATCCGGGGCTGGGGACACTGAAGCTTTCTTT. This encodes CASSLSGAGDTEAFF.

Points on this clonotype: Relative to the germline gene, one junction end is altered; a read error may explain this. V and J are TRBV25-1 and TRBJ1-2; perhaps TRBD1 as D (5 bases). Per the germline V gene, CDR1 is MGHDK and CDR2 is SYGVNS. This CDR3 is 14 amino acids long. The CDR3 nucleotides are TGTGCCTGCAGTCCCAATGGGCAGGGCCGGGGCTACACCTTC. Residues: CACSPNGQGRGYTF.

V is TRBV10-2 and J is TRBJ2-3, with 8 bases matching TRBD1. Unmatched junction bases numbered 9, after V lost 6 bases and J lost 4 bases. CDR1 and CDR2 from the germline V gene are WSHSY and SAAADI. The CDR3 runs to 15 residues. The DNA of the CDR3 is TGCGCCAGCAGCGGACAGGGTCTGTTCCCAGATACGCAGTATTTT. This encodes CASSGQGLFPDTQYF.